What follows describes a single T cell receptor beta chain. This sample is part of a study of blood T cell repertoires in COVID-19. The data were produced by immunoSEQ multiplex PCR, yet TCRdb's version contains in-frame clones alone and is incomplete. The sample includes 300,000 to 350,000 clones, nearly 90% of them seen just once. This CDR3 has 14 residues. The J segment lost 4 bases and the V segment lost 6 bases, leaving 7 bases of the junction unmatched. Looked up from germline, CDR1 is ENHRY and CDR2 is SYGVKD. J is TRBJ2-5 and V is TRBV10-3; 8 nucleotides agree with TRBD2. This receptor was obtained from a woman under 30 with acute COVID-19. Sample: PBMCs or T cells enriched from blood (not recorded which). CDR3 residues: CAISRREGGETQYF. In DNA, the CDR3 is TGTGCCATCAGCCGCCGGGAGGGTGGAGAGACCCAGTACTTC.